The subject of this entry is one T cell receptor beta chain. This clonotype appeared a few times. Its antigen remains undetermined. No per-base quality is available; no much larger clone lies one base away. The CDR3 runs 13 amino acids, cysteine and phenylalanine included. This entry keeps only the CDR3 DNA: 39 bases, framed from base 1. The germline V gene encodes CDR1 MNHEY and CDR2 SVGAGI. V and J lose 0 bases and 9 bases, and a span of 9 bases separates them. This record comes from a study of identical twins (dated by TCRdb to the mid-2010s). For context, the study as a whole: To test whether fetal clonotypes persist, this study deep-sequenced TCR alpha and beta repertoires from monozygotic twins, from unrelated adults of various ages, and from cord blood. Replicate twin experiments were performed at different times using different library preparation protocols to rule out contamination. Overall results and qualifications from the work: Because the same donors could not be followed over many years, conclusions were based on cross-sectional statistical analysis. Abundant cord blood beta clonotypes had fewer insertions, young adult naive repertoires showed a similar but weaker trend, and memory repertoires showed no such trend. Compared with coincidental sharing between unrelated individuals, an excess of low generation-probability sequences was observed among out-of-frame TCR alpha sequences shared between twins. Zero-insertion analyses could be partly confounded by invariant T cells such as MAIT and iNKT, although diverse VJ usage argued against such confounding for most clonotypes. A weaker excess of twin sharing was found in beta out-of-frame sequences because the signal-to-noise ratio was lowered by fewer shared sequences. Recombination models systematically underestimated out-of-frame TCR alpha sharing in monozygotic twins but agreed with sharing between unrelated individuals.

Receptor libraries were prepared by 5' RACE. TCRdb shows the sequencer as Illumina HiSeq 2000. A universal primer binding site was introduced by template switching, and a unique molecular identifier was present in the final cDNA, enabling accurate counting of TCR cDNA molecules. Specific primers in the conserved constant-segment region were used to synthesize first-strand cDNA for TCR alpha and beta chains. To control for contamination, every cDNA library carried two barcodes: a SMART-Mk sample barcode plus Illumina barcodes. TruSeq adapter sequences along with Illumina sample barcodes were introduced in two successive PCR steps. TCR alpha and beta cDNA libraries were sequenced on the Illumina HiSeq platform with custom primers. The authors' analysis ran thus. Raw reads were processed with MiGEC to extract unique molecular identifiers, and MiXCR was used to determine CDR3 positions. For each individual, recombination models were inferred using an EM algorithm with the repgenHMM and IGoR tools. Shared clonotype analysis was performed with the tcR package in R, normalizing sharing by the product of cloneset sizes. Out-of-frame nonproductive sequences were analyzed to study raw recombination free of thymic and clonal selection effects. TCRdb cleaned the public reads at Q25 with fastp, built clones with MiXCR and kept in-frame beta chains. Every CDR3 protein is listed once, alongside the most common genes and DNA of its rows. TCRdb, not the original authors, processed these V and J calls. For this sample the table gives hundreds of thousands of distinct CDR3 sequences, of which about 20% were detected only once. Jointly, the top ten make up around 12% of the sample.

Every donor in the study was a healthy Caucasian. The twin cohort comprised three pairs of female monozygotic twins, all aged roughly 18 to 30 years. The RNA used for TCR libraries was isolated from peripheral blood mononuclear cells. The data were also submitted as part of a second study, on T cells expressing NK-cell markers. In that second paper, the authors write: About eight donors provided sorted CD3+CD56+NKG2C+, CD3+CD56+NKG2C- and CD3+CD56-NKG2C+ T-cell subsets, whose TCR beta-chain repertoires were profiled. Among the eight sequenced donors, only one was HCMV-seronegative, while the other seven were HCMV-seropositive. In several experiments an anti-gammadeltaTCR antibody was added to restrict sorting to alphabetaTCR-expressing T cells. In roughly six donors, the dominant CD3+CD56+NKG2C+ clonotypes ranked among the top 10 CD8+ clonotypes, making up 1.0-7.0% of CD8+ T cells. Those dominant clonotypes were again the most abundant among CD3+CD56-NKG2C+ cells in a handful of donors, at roughly 25-65%. Whether the expanded NKG2C-expressing T cell clones were specific for HCMV antigens was left unclear. The study sequenced eight donors, all healthy volunteers chosen at random: three men and five women. HCMV serostatus was determined by detecting HCMV-specific IgG in serum with a commercial ELISA kit. For about six donors, unsorted PBMC were also used to sequence bulk peripheral blood T-cell repertoires. MIGEC handled demultiplexing of the reads and grouping by UMI, while MiTCR was used to assemble and quantify clonotypes. Only TCR cDNA sequences supported by at least two reads were kept to exclude erroneous sequences. The tcR package was used for downstream repertoire analysis, and clonotypes were matched between fractions using CDR3 nucleotide sequence together with V segment. VDJmatch was used to annotate antigen specificity against VDJdb, with one amino acid substitution allowed in CDR3.

Sequencing input: PBMCs. The V gene is TRBV6-5 and the J gene is TRBJ2-4, with the D gene uncertain. The clonotype originates from a woman younger than 30 in good health. The DNA sequence reads TGTGCCAGCAGTTACTCGAAGGGTACCATTCAGTACTTC. Its protein is CASSYSKGTIQYF.